The 25 T cell receptor beta chains in this list originate from one sample, sequenced in a study of OX40 agonist ivuxolimab in advanced cancers. TCRdb's table, derived via immunoSEQ multiplex PCR, lists solely in-frame clones and lacks some. Among some 50,000 clones, about 91% were seen once, and the ten largest hold roughly 4.9%. The input for sequencing was CD4+ or CD8+ T cells sorted from blood, taken in a trial of the OX40 agonist ivuxolimab. These receptors were taken from an adult with an advanced solid tumor such as melanoma, head and neck, liver or kidney cancer.

In this sample, this clone turned up once. The genes are TRBV27 and TRBJ2-1; 10 nucleotides line up with TRBD1. CDR3 length equals 14 residues. Germline V lookup: CDR1 MNHEY, CDR2 SMNVEV (reference sequence). After removal of 2 bases from V and 7 bases from J, the junction contained 2 bases not matched to a gene. CDR3 coding DNA: TGTGCCAGCAGTTTACTGGGACAGGGGAATGAGCAGTTCTTC. Translated: CASSLLGQGNEQFF.

This clone was seen only a few times. CDR3 in DNA: TGTGCCAGCAGCGTAGTCCCCGGGGGGGGCACTGAAGCTTTCTTT. It encodes CASSVVPGGGTEAFF. The chain couples TRBV9 to TRBJ1-1, with D possibly matching TRBD1 (5 bases). Between the trimmed V and J ends, which lost 0 bases and 4 bases, there was a span of 13 bases. This CDR3 region has 15 residues. The germline V gene encodes CDR1 SGDLS and CDR2 YYNGEE.

The chain has TRBV4-1 and TRBJ1-2; possible D gene TRBD1, 5 bases. Trimming left V 1 base short and J 4 bases short, with 19 bases between. This CDR3 spans 17 amino acids. Germline V gene data show CDR1 as MGHRA and CDR2 as YSYEKL. The CDR3 DNA reads as TGCGCCAGCAGCCAAGTTCTTCTGGCGCGGGGGAGCTATGGCTACACCTTC. It translates to CASSQVLLARGSYGYTF.

This chain joins TRBV4-3 and TRBJ1-1; D possibly corresponds to TRBD1 (6 bases). The V and J ends lost 4 bases and 2 bases respectively, with 11 bases between them. CDR1 is LGHNA, CDR2 YSLEER, per germline. CDR3 length equals 14 residues. DNA of the CDR3: TGCGCCAGCAGCCTGGTAGGGACAAACACTGAAGCTTTCTTT. Encoded protein: CASSLVGTNTEAFF.

The V and J genes are TRBV6-5 and TRBJ2-1; D unresolved. Germline-derived CDR1 and CDR2 are MNHEY and SVGAGI. V was clipped by 4 bases and J by 2 bases, with 9 bases between them. The CDR3 is 14 residues long. The CDR3 coding sequence is TGTGCCAGCAGTTGGTACCCCCCCTACAATGAGCAGTTCTTC. Amino acids: CASSWYPPYNEQFF.

The chain has TRBV27 and TRBJ1-6, with 10 nucleotides matching TRBD1. V dropped 8 bases and J dropped 9; count of bases not matched to a gene: 1. Germline CDR1 reads MNHEY; CDR2 reads SMNVEV (reference sequence). The CDR3 loop spans 12 amino acids. This CDR3 is CASRTGGSPLHF. The CDR3 region has the DNA TGTGCCAGCCGGACAGGGGGTTCACCCCTCCACTTT.

The chain couples TRBV9 to TRBJ2-2; D gene uncertain. The CDR3 length is 14 residues. The germline CDR1 and CDR2 sequences are SGDLS and YYNGEE. V lost 0 bases and J 4 bases, leaving 7 bases between the germline ends. The CDR3 sequence: CASSVGGSTGELFF. The CDR3 nucleotides are TGTGCCAGCAGCGTAGGGGGATCCACCGGGGAGCTGTTTTTT.

The CDR3 is CASSDWGGQTPYEQYF. The CDR3 DNA follows: TGTGCCAGCAGTGATTGGGGGGGACAGACCCCCTACGAGCAGTACTTC. The chain uses TRBV2 and TRBJ2-7, with D tentatively TRBD1 or TRBD2 (7 bases each). The germline V gene encodes CDR1 SNHLY and CDR2 FYNNEI. This CDR3 region has 16 residues. The ends were cut back, 3 bases at V and 2 bases at J, with 17 bases in the middle.

The J gene is TRBJ1-2, the V gene TRBV6-5; D is undetermined. CDR3 length: 15 amino acids. CDR1 is MNHEY and CDR2 is SVGAGI in the germline V gene. V was cut by 5 bases and J by 4 bases, with 17 bases left in between. CDR3 region: CASSPIERKSYGYTF. As DNA, the CDR3 is TGTGCCAGCAGTCCGATAGAGAGGAAATCCTATGGCTACACCTTC.

This chain uses TRBV25-1 with TRBJ2-2; possible D gene TRBD2, 7 bases. V gave up 4 bases and J gave up 4 bases, with 13 bases separating them. Looked up from germline, CDR1 is MGHDK and CDR2 is SYGVNS. There are 15 residues in the CDR3. Written as DNA, the CDR3 is TGTGCCAGCAGTGTAGGGGGACTATCCACCGGGGAGCTGTTTTTT. Encoded protein: CASSVGGLSTGELFF.

This chain links TRBV28 with TRBJ2-7; tentatively, D is TRBD1 or TRBD2 (5 bases each). The length of the CDR3 is 13 residues. Looked up from germline, CDR1 is MDHEN and CDR2 is SYDVKM. Trimming left V 1 base short and J 7 bases short, with 11 bases between. CDR3 residues: CASSLSGTVEQYV. CDR3 bases: TGTGCCAGCAGTTTATCCGGGACGGTGGAGCAGTACGTC.

The CDR3 region is CASSGDRGRADTQYF. The CDR3 coding sequence is TGTGCCAGCAGTGGGGACAGGGGGCGGGCAGATACGCAGTATTTT. The rearrangement uses TRBV9 and TRBJ2-3; 12 nucleotides agree with TRBD1. CDR1 and CDR2 (germline): SGDLS, YYNGEE. V lost 5 bases and J lost 4; bases outside the gene matches: 5. The CDR3 has 15 amino acids.

This clone occurred once. The chain combines TRBV7-9 with TRBJ2-1; no definite D call. V lost 5 bases and J lost 6, with 17 bases in between. CDR1 SEHNR and CDR2 FQNEAQ come from the germline V gene (reference sequence). This CDR3 spans 15 amino acids. The CDR3 sequence: CASSPPVGPGNEQFF. The CDR3 coding sequence is TGTGCCAGCAGCCCCCCCGTTGGGCCGGGCAATGAGCAGTTCTTC.

This clone was counted a few times. This chain joins TRBV9 and TRBJ1-2, with D hard to call. The length of the CDR3 is 12 residues. The germline V gene encodes CDR1 SGDLS and CDR2 YYNGEE. Trimming removed 4 bases at V and 8 bases at J, with 12 bases between. CDR3 bases: TGTGCCAGCAGCAAAGTAGGGTTGGGCTACACCTTC. Amino acid sequence: CASSKVGLGYTF.

The V call is TRBV25-1, the J call TRBJ1-5; D uncertain. V dropped 3 bases and J dropped 1 base, with 10 bases sitting between them. CDR3 length: 15 amino acids. Per germline, CDR1 MGHDK and CDR2 SYGVNS. CDR3 nucleotide sequence: TGTGCCAGCAGTGATGGAGACGCAAGCAATCAGCCCCAGCATTTT. It encodes CASSDGDASNQPQHF.

This rearrangement joins TRBV4-1 to TRBJ2-3, with TRBD1 identical over 8 bases. The CDR3 runs to 17 residues. V dropped 4 bases and J dropped 9; count of bases not matched to a gene: 18. Per the germline V gene, CDR1 is MGHRA and CDR2 is YSYEKL. The CDR3 DNA sequence: TGCGCCAGCAGCCCCCTCGCTTCGGGACAGGCATTGGACACGCAGTATTTT. It codes for CASSPLASGQALDTQYF.

V and J are TRBV28 and TRBJ1-2; no reliable D call. The CDR3 runs 13 residues. Germline loops: CDR1 MDHEN, CDR2 SYDVKM. Trimming removed 1 base at V and 8 bases at J, with 11 bases between. The CDR3 loop is CASSLSNSIGYTF. As DNA, the CDR3 is TGTGCCAGCAGTTTATCAAACTCGATAGGCTACACCTTC.

J is TRBJ2-1 and V is TRBV19, with D possibly matching TRBD2 (6 bases). The CDR3 loop spans 11 amino acids. Trimming removed 7 bases at V and 8 bases at J, with 9 bases between. The V gene's germline CDR1 is LNHDA and CDR2 SQIVND (reference sequence). CDR3 sequence: CASIGGYEQFF. CDR3 in DNA: TGTGCCAGTATTGGAGGGTATGAGCAGTTCTTC.

This rearrangement joins TRBV28 to TRBJ1-1, with D possibly TRBD1 on 5 matching bases. Germline V lookup: CDR1 MDHEN, CDR2 SYDVKM. This CDR3 contains 14 residues. Trimming stripped 6 bases from V and 6 bases from J, with 17 bases between. CDR3 sequence reads: CASRVTASWAEAFF. The CDR3 region has the DNA TGTGCCAGCAGGGTGACAGCTTCCTGGGCTGAAGCTTTCTTT. The entire variable domain, with the rest obtained from reference TRBV28 and TRBJ1-1, is as follows: DVKVTQSSRYLVKRTGEKVFLECVQDMDHENMFWYRQDPGLGLRLIYFSYDVKMKEKGDIPEGYSVSREKKERFSLILESASTNQTSMYLCASRVTASWAEAFFGQGTRLTVV.

The gene calls are TRBV7-9 and TRBJ1-4; D perhaps matches TRBD1 (5 bases). CDR3 length equals 17 residues. Germline CDR1 SEHNR, CDR2 FQNEAQ (reference sequence). Deletions cut 3 bases from V and 8 bases from J, with 22 bases between. The DNA of the CDR3 is TGTGCCAGCAGCTTGCGTTTGGGGCAAACCTTTTGGGAAAAACTGTTTTTT. Protein product: CASSLRLGQTFWEKLFF.

This clone was observed once. This chain joins TRBV9 and TRBJ2-1; TRBD2 aligns across 8 bases. This CDR3 has 17 residues. The V segment lost 3 bases and the J segment 2 bases; nucleotides outside the gene matches: 10. The germline gives CDR1 SGDLS, CDR2 YYNGEE. The CDR3 region has the DNA TGTGCCAGCAGCGGAGTTAACGGGAGGGGACCCTACAATGAGCAGTTCTTC. Translated: CASSGVNGRGPYNEQFF.

A single count supports this clone. This CDR3 is CASSLGQDSYEQYF. CDR3 sequence (DNA): TGTGCCAGCAGCTTAGGGCAGGATTCCTACGAGCAGTACTTC. V is TRBV7-8 and J is TRBJ2-7; no clear D gene. CDR1 SGHVS and CDR2 FQNEAQ come from the germline V gene. With 1 base removed from V and 1 base from J, the gap between germline ends came to 8 bases. The CDR3 covers 14 residues. The full variable domain, in which reference TRBV7-8 and TRBJ2-7 provide the parts outside the CDR3, is GAGVSQSPRYKVAKRGQDVALRCDPISGHVSLFWYQQALGQGPEFLTYFQNEAQLDKSGLPSDRFFAERPEGSVSTLKIQRTQQEDSAVYLCASSLGQDSYEQYFGPGTRLTVT.

Notes on this clone: The limits of the CDR3 on the DNA are not certain, so only TCRdb's listed CDR3 is given. The V and J genes are TRBV28 and TRBJ1-1. The CDR3 adds up to 15 amino acids, both ends counted. Germline-derived CDR1 and CDR2 are MDHEN and SYDVKM. This CDR3 is CASSTSREANTEAFF.

J is TRBJ2-7 and V is TRBV27, with D tentatively TRBD1 (6 bases). CDR3 length: 15 residues. The germline V gene encodes CDR1 MNHEY and CDR2 SMNVEV (reference sequence). Trimming removed 0 bases at V and 2 bases at J, with 11 bases between. CDR3 bases: TGTGCCAGCAGTTTATCTCCTGGACAGACCTACGAGCAGTACTTC. Amino acid sequence: CASSLSPGQTYEQYF.

The V call is TRBV7-6, the J call TRBJ2-7; D is ambiguous. Deletions cut 1 base from V and 1 base from J, with 11 bases between. The CDR3 has 15 residues. Germline V CDR1 and CDR2: SGHVS, FNYEAQ. The CDR3 spells CASSLEPDNSYEQYF. CDR3 bases: TGTGCCAGCAGCTTAGAGCCTGACAATTCCTACGAGCAGTACTTC.